Below are 6 T cell receptor beta chains sequenced from a single sample in a study of cytomegalovirus exposure and HLA in healthy donors. Primers: 60 Vbeta forward and 13 Jbeta reverse. Profiling relied on immunoSEQ multiplex PCR, and the TCRdb table lists in-frame clones only, not all of them. The sample carries 80,000 or so clones, 75% to 85% recorded once. The source material was PBMCs. The receptors derive from a man in his forties in good health and CMV-seronegative.

The chain couples TRBV5-1 to TRBJ2-2, with TRBD2 identical over 11 bases. The CDR3 has 13 residues. Germline V gives CDR1 SGHRS, CDR2 YFSETQ. After removal of 2 bases from V and 17 bases from J, the junction contained 8 bases not matched to a gene. CDR3 loop: CASSFETSGASFF. CDR3 DNA sequence: TGCGCCAGCAGCTTCGAGACTAGCGGGGCTAGCTTTTTT.

The rearrangement uses TRBV7-3 and TRBJ1-1; D call uncertain. The V end lost 2 bases, the J end lost 3 bases, and 10 bases lay between the germline ends. Germline-derived CDR1 and CDR2 are SGHTA and FQGTGA. The CDR3 covers 14 residues. The CDR3 loop is CASSLWPGDTEAFF. In DNA form, the CDR3 reads TGTGCCAGCAGCTTATGGCCGGGTGACACTGAAGCTTTCTTT. Full variable domain (missing parts from reference TRBV7-3 and TRBJ1-1): GAGVSQTPSNKVTEKGKYVELRCDPISGHTALYWYRQSLGQGPEFLIYFQGTGAADDSGLPNDRFFAVRPEGSVSTLKIQRTERGDSAVYLCASSLWPGDTEAFFGQGTRLTVV.

This chain joins TRBV21-1 and TRBJ1-6; the table's D call TRBD1 went unverified against the DNA. TRBV21-1 is shown as a pseudogene. This CDR3 contains 15 residues. The CDR3 protein is CASTPGQIYNSPLHF. CDR3 bases: TGTGCCAGCACCCCGGGACAGATCTATAATTCACCCCTCCACTTT.

The V call is TRBV25-1, the J call TRBJ1-1; 9 bases fit TRBD1. This CDR3 is built from 17 residues. The trim removed 1 base at V and 1 base at J, leaving 7 bases unmatched. In germline, CDR1 is MGHDK, CDR2 SYGVNS. The CDR3 is CASSEWGQGAPNTEAFF. CDR3 DNA sequence: TGTGCCAGCAGTGAATGGGGACAGGGAGCGCCGAACACTGAAGCTTTCTTT.

The chain has TRBV18 and TRBJ1-4; TRBD1 matches at 7 bases. V shed 5 bases and J 1 base; nucleotides not matched to a gene: 13. Germline V gene sequence: CDR1 KGHSH, CDR2 LQKENI. The CDR3 has 18 residues. CDR3 region: CASSSPNRGRGTNEKLFF. In DNA, the CDR3 is TGTGCCAGCTCATCTCCGAACAGGGGTCGAGGAACTAATGAAAAACTGTTTTTT.

The genes are TRBV28 and TRBJ2-1, with 7 bases that match TRBD2. The length of the CDR3 is 14 residues. V shed 5 bases, J shed 6 bases, and the junction held 7 bases outside the gene matches. Germline CDR1 reads MDHEN; CDR2 reads SYDVKM. CDR3 sequence: CASSSQRGTNEQFF. CDR3 bases: TGTGCCAGCAGTAGCCAGCGGGGAACCAATGAGCAGTTCTTC. Combining the CDR3 with reference TRBV28 and TRBJ2-1 gives the whole variable domain DVKVTQSSRYLVKRTGEKVFLECVQDMDHENMFWYRQDPGLGLRLIYFSYDVKMKEKGDIPEGYSVSREKKERFSLILESASTNQTSMYLCASSSQRGTNEQFFGPGTRLTVL.